A single TCR beta chain is shown here with its context. Clones were sequenced by immunoSEQ multiplex PCR, and TCRdb holds only the in-frame ones, with some missing. The sample consists of some 170,000 clones, roughly 81% of them appearing once. The data stem from a study of blood T cell repertoires in COVID-19. V was clipped by 1 base and J by 3 bases, with 9 bases between them. Per the germline V gene, CDR1 is SGHTA and CDR2 is FQGTGA. The CDR3 contains 14 residues. This TCR was sampled from a woman aged 40-49 years with COVID-19, enrolled during active disease. The sample taken for sequencing was peripheral blood. This chain links TRBV7-3 with TRBJ1-2, with D possibly being TRBD1 (5 bases). The CDR3 spells CASSLSPGDYGYTF. The CDR3 DNA reads as TGTGCCAGCAGCTTAAGTCCGGGGGACTATGGCTACACCTTC.